The 26 T cell receptor beta chains in this list originate from one sample, sequenced in a study of shared clonotypes between healthy human individuals. Clones were read by immunoSEQ multiplex PCR, and TCRdb kept only the in-frame ones, dropping some. The sample records about 490,000 clones, 79% being singletons. The sequencing sample was made of PBMCs. The receptors stem from a woman in her forties in good health. Some clones in this sample may be carry-over from other donors' samples.

The chain uses TRBV27 and TRBJ2-1, with TRBD2 matching over 11 bases. V lost 6 bases, J lost 4 bases, and 8 bases stayed unmatched. There are 16 residues in the CDR3. Germline-derived CDR1 and CDR2 are MNHEY and SMNVEV (reference sequence). CDR3: CASSHRGLAAYNEQFF. CDR3 DNA: TGTGCCAGCAGCCACAGGGGACTAGCGGCTTACAATGAGCAGTTCTTC.

This chain links TRBV10-2 with TRBJ2-7, with 9 bases aligning to TRBD1. V dropped 5 bases and J dropped 4; count of bases not matched to a gene: 9. Germline V gene lookup returns CDR1 WSHSY and CDR2 SAAADI. The CDR3 is 15 amino acids. For the CDR3, the DNA is TGCGCCAGCAGTTTACAACAGGGGGCGAAGTACGAGCAGTACTTC. Its translation is CASSLQQGAKYEQYF.

This clone was seen many times. The chain carries TRBV30 and TRBJ2-6; D not certain. The CDR3 has 16 residues. The V end was cut by 2 bases, the J end by 4 bases, with 15 bases between. In germline, CDR1 is GTSNPN, CDR2 SVGIG (reference sequence). The CDR3 loop is CAWSRIGSVGANVLTF. DNA of the CDR3: TGTGCCTGGAGTCGCATCGGGTCCGTCGGGGCCAACGTCCTGACTTTC.

The gene calls are TRBV7-6 and TRBJ2-2; possibly TRBD2 for D (5 bases). Germline V lookup: CDR1 SGHVS, CDR2 FNYEAQ. The V and J ends lost 5 bases and 3 bases respectively, with 13 bases between them. This CDR3 contains 15 residues. The chain's CDR3 is CASSPASGYTGELFF. The CDR3 DNA reads TGTGCCAGCAGCCCCGCCAGCGGATACACCGGGGAGCTGTTTTTT.

The J gene is TRBJ1-4, the V gene TRBV27; 8 nucleotides match TRBD1. The V segment lost 7 bases and the J segment 0 bases; nucleotides outside the gene matches: 16. The CDR3 is 19 amino acids. CDR1 is MNHEY, CDR2 SMNVEV, per germline (reference sequence). CDR3 nucleotide sequence: TGTGCCAGCATCCTATTTAAGGACAGGGAAATAACAACTAATGAAAAACTGTTTTTT. Its protein product is CASILFKDREITTNEKLFF.

This clone was recorded once. This chain links TRBV28 with TRBJ2-3; unclear D gene. This CDR3 has 16 amino acids. Germline assignment: CDR1 MDHEN and CDR2 SYDVKM. V dropped 2 bases and J dropped 0 bases, with 12 bases sitting between them. The CDR3 DNA reads TGTGCCAGCAGTTTACCCGGACGGTTCAGCACAGATACGCAGTATTTT. Its translation is CASSLPGRFSTDTQYF.

Details on this clone: A junction boundary mismatches the germline segment, possibly from a read error. This chain links TRBV7-7 with TRBJ2-5, with 11 bases fitting TRBD1. CDR3 length: 15 amino acids. Germline V gene data show CDR1 as SSHAT and CDR2 as FNYEAQ (reference sequence). The CDR3 reads CASSPDRGRQETQYF. In nucleotides, the CDR3 is TGTGCTAGCAGCCCGGACAGGGGGCGTCAAGAGACCCAGTACTTC.

As for this clone: Other DNA sequences in this specimen translate into the identical CDR3. The chain joins TRBV6-4 to TRBJ1-1; D is unresolved. CDR1 is MRHNA, CDR2 SNTAGT, per germline. The CDR3 contains 13 residues. V lost 5 bases and J 1 base, leaving 8 bases between the germline ends. CDR3 DNA: TGTGCCAGCAGTCGAACAGAGAACACTGAAGCTTTCTTT. Its translation is CASSRTENTEAFF.

The rearrangement uses TRBV7-2 and TRBJ1-1, with a weak D call TRBD1 (5 bases). The CDR3 runs to 16 residues. Looked up from germline, CDR1 is SGHTA and CDR2 is FQGNSA. Deletions cut 1 base from V and 1 base from J, with 13 bases between. The CDR3, as DNA: TGTGCCAGCAGCTTAGGATCAGGGTGGCCGAACACTGAAGCTTTCTTT. This gives the protein CASSLGSGWPNTEAFF.

The chain recombines TRBV29-1 with TRBJ2-1; 7 bases match TRBD2. Germline-derived CDR1 and CDR2 are SQVTM and ANQGSEA. Trimming took 3 bases from V and 7 from J; bases not matched to a gene: 3. The CDR3 contains 12 residues. This chain's CDR3 is CSVDVAGNEQFF. CDR3 in DNA: TGCAGCGTTGACGTAGCGGGTAATGAGCAGTTCTTC.

This clone occurred once. The genes are TRBV11-2 and TRBJ2-5, with TRBD2 identical over 7 bases. This CDR3 region has 15 residues. Per germline, CDR1 SGHAT and CDR2 FQNNGV. V dropped 1 base and J dropped 5; count of bases not matched to a gene: 7. The CDR3 protein is CASSLVGGPGETQYF. CDR3 nucleotide sequence: TGTGCCAGCAGCTTAGTGGGAGGGCCGGGGGAGACCCAGTACTTC.

The chain combines TRBV5-1 with TRBJ1-2; D perhaps matches TRBD1 (6 bases). The CDR3 sequence is 14 residues long. Trimming shortened V by 0 bases and J by 7 bases, and 13 bases separated the two germline ends. Germline V lookup: CDR1 SGHRS, CDR2 YFSETQ. CDR3 sequence reads: CASSLGGTGSGYTF. The CDR3 DNA is TGCGCCAGCAGCTTGGGGGGCACAGGGAGTGGCTACACCTTC. The whole variable domain, remainder taken from reference TRBV5-1 and TRBJ1-2, is KAGVTQTPRYLIKTRGQQVTLSCSPISGHRSVSWYQQTPGQGLQFLFEYFSETQRNKGNFPGRFSGRQFSNSRSEMNVSTLELGDSALYLCASSLGGTGSGYTFGSGTRLTVV.

The chain employs TRBV29-1 and TRBJ2-3; 10 positions agree with TRBD2. Germline CDR1 and CDR2: SQVTM and ANQGSEA. This CDR3 spans 15 amino acids. J lost 4 bases, V lost 3 bases, and 7 bases had no gene match. This CDR3 is CSVEKAGGPADTQYF. CDR3 coding DNA: TGCAGCGTTGAGAAAGCGGGAGGGCCGGCAGATACGCAGTATTTT.

As for this clone: The identical CDR3 is also encoded by other nucleotide sequences in the sample. This chain links TRBV5-1 with TRBJ2-5; 9 nucleotides agree with TRBD1. Germline V gene lookup returns CDR1 SGHRS and CDR2 YFSETQ. Trimming removed 4 bases from V and 4 bases from J; junction bases left unmatched: 5. The CDR3 loop spans 14 amino acids. CDR3 residues: CASSPGQGRETQYF. As DNA, the CDR3 is TGCGCCAGCAGCCCCGGACAGGGGAGAGAGACCCAGTACTTC.

V and J are TRBV2 and TRBJ2-1; 10 bases map to TRBD1. Per germline, CDR1 SNHLY and CDR2 FYNNEI. With V trimmed by 5 bases and J by 9 bases, 10 bases remained unmatched. This CDR3 is built from 15 residues. The CDR3 bases are TGTGCCAGCAGTCCCGGGACAGGGGATGTCGGTGAGCAGTTCTTC. This translates into CASSPGTGDVGEQFF.

The chain carries TRBV11-2 and TRBJ1-1, with 8 nucleotides matching TRBD1. CDR1 and CDR2 from the germline V gene are SGHAT and FQNNGV. The CDR3 extends over 16 amino acids. V lost 5 bases, J lost 11 bases, and 19 bases stayed unmatched. Here the CDR3 DNA reads TGTGCCAGCAGCGGGTATCGCAAACAGGGGGTTTGGGTGGCTTTCTTT. It codes for CASSGYRKQGVWVAFF.

The V call is TRBV4-3, the J call TRBJ2-7, with a weak D call TRBD1 (6 bases). The CDR3 extends over 16 amino acids. The germline V gene encodes CDR1 LGHNA and CDR2 YSLEER. V lost 0 bases to trimming and J lost 3 bases, with 15 bases between them. DNA for the CDR3: TGCGCCAGCAGCCAAGACGCTCGGGACACCTACTACGAGCAGTACTTC. It specifies CASSQDARDTYYEQYF.

Only one count was recorded for this clone. The chain carries TRBV5-6 and TRBJ2-5, with 12 bases that match TRBD2. With V trimmed by 5 bases and J by 2 bases, 13 bases remained unmatched. The CDR3 consists of 18 residues. In germline, CDR1 is SGHDT, CDR2 YYEEEE. In nucleotides, the CDR3 is TGTGCCAGCAGTAGTGGACTAGCGGGACGCCCGACGCAAGAGACCCAGTACTTC. As protein: CASSSGLAGRPTQETQYF.

The V gene is TRBV27, the J gene TRBJ1-2, with 7 bases that match TRBD1. V lost 4 bases, J lost 3 bases, and 5 bases stayed unmatched. The CDR3 totals 14 residues. Germline values: CDR1 MNHEY, CDR2 SMNVEV (reference sequence). Here the CDR3 DNA reads TGTGCCAGCAGTTCGGGACAGCTCCACTATGGCTACACCTTC. Encoded protein: CASSSGQLHYGYTF.

About this clone: The CDR3 does not close with the conserved phenylalanine or tryptophan, likely indicating a read error. The V call is TRBV5-4, the J call TRBJ1-2, with D tentatively TRBD1 (5 bases). This CDR3 is built from 14 residues. The germline V gene encodes CDR1 SGHNT and CDR2 YYREEE (reference sequence). Trimming shortened V by 4 bases and J by 1 base, and 11 bases separated the two germline ends. The CDR3 sequence is CASSQGTDNYGYTI. CDR3 sequence (DNA): TGTGCCAGCAGCCAAGGGACTGATAACTATGGCTACACCATC.

The DNA for the CDR3 is TGTGCCAGCAGCTTAGGCCCAGGGACTAACGAGCAGTACTTC. Amino acids: CASSLGPGTNEQYF. The rearrangement uses TRBV7-2 and TRBJ2-7; 7 bases are shared with TRBD2. Germline V gene sequence: CDR1 SGHTA, CDR2 FQGNSA. CDR3 length: 14 amino acids. Losses at the gene ends were 1 base for V and 5 bases for J; bases not matched to a gene: 5.

This sequence joins TRBV7-9 and TRBJ1-3; D remains unclear. This CDR3 region has 14 residues. V dropped 1 base and J dropped 0 bases, with 4 bases sitting between them. Germline V gene sequence: CDR1 SEHNR, CDR2 FQNEAQ (reference sequence). The CDR3 here is CASSLGYSGNTIYF. In DNA, the CDR3 is TGTGCCAGCAGCTTAGGTTACTCTGGAAACACCATATATTTT.

The chain combines TRBV29-1 with TRBJ1-1; D unclear. Deletions cut 4 bases from V and 6 bases from J, with 27 bases between. Germline lookup yields CDR1 SQVTM and CDR2 ANQGSEA. This CDR3 spans 17 amino acids. CDR3 protein: CSVVVPAGPVREPEAFF. Here the CDR3 DNA reads TGCAGCGTTGTTGTACCCGCAGGTCCGGTAAGGGAGCCTGAAGCTTTCTTT.

The chain is built from TRBV19 and TRBJ1-3; D unclear. Germline V gene data show CDR1 as LNHDA and CDR2 as SQIVND (reference sequence). V lost 5 bases and J 1 base, leaving 9 bases between the germline ends. CDR3 length equals 14 residues. The CDR3 sequence: CASSVRRSGNTIYF. The CDR3 DNA reads TGTGCCAGTAGTGTCCGGAGGTCTGGAAACACCATATATTTT.

The chain has TRBV7-7 and TRBJ2-1, with TRBD2 matching 10 bases. Trimming at V came to 3 bases and at J to 7 bases, leaving 0 bases not matched to a gene. This CDR3 comprises 13 residues. Germline V gives CDR1 SSHAT, CDR2 FNYEAQ (reference sequence). CDR3 coding DNA: TGTGCCAGCAGCTTGGGACTAGCGAATGAGCAGTTCTTC. This codes for CASSLGLANEQFF.

The J gene is TRBJ2-2, the V gene TRBV18, with 8 nucleotides matching TRBD2. This CDR3 spans 16 amino acids. Germline V gene data show CDR1 as KGHSH and CDR2 as LQKENI. The junction had 8 bases not matched to a gene; V was cut back by 3 bases and J by 5 bases. CDR3 nucleotides: TGTGCCAGCTCACCGACCAGCGGGAGTAGTACCGGGGAGCTGTTTTTT. Translation gives CASSPTSGSSTGELFF.